The 16 T cell receptor beta chains below were found in one sample sequenced in a study of blood T cell repertoires in COVID-19. Data came from immunoSEQ multiplex PCR; TCRdb stores just in-frame clones and leaves some out. The sample includes about 190,000 clones, around 85% of them seen just once. The sequencing sample was made of PBMCs or T cells enriched from blood (not recorded which). The receptors derive from a woman in her 30s who had recovered from COVID-19.

The chain has TRBV7-9 and TRBJ2-3; 8 nucleotides line up with TRBD2. This CDR3 region has 15 residues. V trimming: 5 bases; J trimming: 3 bases; junction bases outside the gene matches: 7. CDR1 SEHNR and CDR2 FQNEAQ come from the germline V gene (reference sequence). The CDR3 DNA reads as TGTGCCAGCAGCCCCCGTCTAGCGGGTACAGATACGCAGTATTTT. Translated, it gives CASSPRLAGTDTQYF.

The rearrangement links TRBV28 to TRBJ2-5; a possible D gene is TRBD2 (5 bases). CDR3 length: 13 amino acids. CDR1 is MDHEN and CDR2 is SYDVKM in the germline V gene. V was pared by 7 bases and J by 7 bases, with 16 bases between. Here the CDR3 DNA reads TGTGCCAGCAAGGTAACAGCGGTGGTGACCCAGTACTTC. Translation gives CASKVTAVVTQYF.

The V and J genes are TRBV5-6 and TRBJ2-3; 11 bases align to TRBD1. In germline, CDR1 is SGHDT, CDR2 YYEEEE. The CDR3 runs 15 residues. J was trimmed by 6 bases and V by 0 bases; bases with no gene match: 3. Written as DNA, the CDR3 is TGTGCCAGCAGCTTGGGGACAGGGGGCGCGGATACGCAGTATTTT. Its protein is CASSLGTGGADTQYF.

As DNA, the CDR3 is TGTGCCAGCGGGACTATACTTAGCACAGATACGCAGTATTTT. This translates into CASGTILSTDTQYF. The chain recombines TRBV2 with TRBJ2-3, with 7 bases that match TRBD2. The CDR3 is 14 residues long. CDR1 and CDR2 from the germline V gene are SNHLY and FYNNEI. Trimming cost V 8 bases and J 0 bases; bases outside gene matches: 5.

This chain connects TRBV6-4 to TRBJ2-3; D remains ambiguous. This CDR3 has 15 residues. The V gene's germline CDR1 is MRHNA and CDR2 SNTAGT. V gave up 0 bases and J gave up 2 bases, with 9 bases separating them. The CDR3 DNA reads as TGTGCCAGCAGTGACTCGGCAGGTTCCACAGATACGCAGTATTTT. This sequence encodes CASSDSAGSTDTQYF.

This clone was counted many times. V gene TRBV7-8 combines with J gene TRBJ2-7; 12 positions match TRBD2. Germline loops: CDR1 SGHVS, CDR2 FQNEAQ. V trimming: 2 bases; J trimming: 3 bases; junction bases outside the gene matches: 5. This CDR3 is 16 amino acids long. The DNA for the CDR3 is TGTGCCAGCAGCTTAAGACTAGCGGGAGTGATCTACGAGCAGTACTTC. Its protein product is CASSLRLAGVIYEQYF.

The count of this clone is one. The CDR3 loop is CASSVLAGATDTQYF. CDR3 DNA: TGCGCCAGCAGTGTTCTAGCGGGGGCCACAGATACGCAGTATTTT. J is TRBJ2-3 and V is TRBV10-1, with 10 bases lining up with TRBD2. The CDR3 sequence is 15 residues long. CDR1 and CDR2 (germline): WNHNN, SYGVQD (reference sequence). V dropped 4 bases and J dropped 2; count of bases not matched to a gene: 3.

J is TRBJ1-2 and V is TRBV3-1 (or the pseudogene TRBV3-2); D is possibly TRBD1 (5 bases). In germline, CDR1 is LGHDT, CDR2 YNNKEL (reference sequence). This CDR3 is built from 13 residues. V was cut by 3 bases and J by 8 bases, with 13 bases left in between. CDR3 protein: CASSHSSGGGYTF. DNA of the CDR3: TGTGCCAGCAGCCATTCGTCCGGGGGAGGCTACACCTTC.

In its sample, this clone was seen once. The gene calls are TRBV15 and TRBJ1-6, with D unresolved. V was clipped by 0 bases and J by 6 bases, with 6 bases between them. Germline CDR1 reads LNHNV; CDR2 reads YYDKDF (reference sequence). The CDR3 is 14 residues long. CDR3 residues: CATSRDPVNSPLHF. CDR3 nucleotide sequence: TGTGCCACCAGCAGAGATCCGGTTAATTCACCCCTCCACTTT.

The chain employs TRBV5-1 and TRBJ1-6; perhaps TRBD1 as D (6 bases). The CDR3 is 15 residues long. CDR1 is SGHRS, CDR2 YFSETQ, per germline. V was shortened by 2 bases and J by 6 bases, with 12 bases between the two germline ends. The CDR3 nucleotides read TGCGCCAGCAGCTTTTCGACAGGCTCTAATTCACCCCTCCACTTT. It specifies CASSFSTGSNSPLHF.

The V and J genes are TRBV27 and TRBJ2-2, with a weak D call TRBD1 (5 bases). With 3 bases removed from V and 4 bases from J, the gap between germline ends came to 15 bases. Germline CDR1 and CDR2: MNHEY and SMNVEV (reference sequence). CDR3 length: 16 amino acids. The CDR3 nucleotides are TGTGCCAGCAGTTTTTCAATTAGGGGAAGCACCGGGGAGCTGTTTTTT. Residues: CASSFSIRGSTGELFF.

Points on this clone: A read error may account for a junction end that differs from germline. The chain is built from TRBV15 and TRBJ1-2, with D possibly TRBD1 on 5 matching bases. The germline gives CDR1 LNHNV, CDR2 YYDKDF (reference sequence). This CDR3 region has 11 residues. The CDR3 sequence: CATSRGGGAYF. CDR3 nucleotide sequence: TGTGCCACCAGCAGAGGGGGGGGAGCCTACTTC.

The DNA of the CDR3 is TGTGCCACCCGACCGGGACTAGACAAATACGAGCAGTACTTC. Translated: CATRPGLDKYEQYF. The J gene is TRBJ2-7, the V gene TRBV15; TRBD2 matches 8 bases. The junction had 10 bases not matched to a gene; V was cut back by 8 bases and J by 4 bases. The germline V gene has CDR1 LNHNV and CDR2 YYDKDF (reference sequence). This CDR3 has 14 amino acids.

This chain links TRBV9 with TRBJ2-2; 13 bases are shared with TRBD2. The CDR3 is 15 amino acids. V trimming: 3 bases; J trimming: 9 bases; junction bases outside the gene matches: 5. Germline V gene data show CDR1 as SGDLS and CDR2 as YYNGEE. CDR3 DNA: TGTGCCAGCAGCGCTGGGACTAGCGGGGACCGGGAGCTGTTTTTT. It codes for CASSAGTSGDRELFF.

This clone was seen once. The chain carries TRBV7-8 and TRBJ2-7; maybe TRBD1 (6 bases). Deletions cut 0 bases from V and 3 bases from J, with 9 bases between. This CDR3 comprises 14 residues. Per the germline V gene, CDR1 is SGHVS and CDR2 is FQNEAQ. CDR3 region: CASSLALGGYEQYV. In DNA form, the CDR3 reads TGTGCCAGCAGCTTAGCGCTAGGGGGCTACGAGCAGTACGTC.

This chain links TRBV5-1 with TRBJ2-1; 10 bases are shared with TRBD1. This CDR3 contains 16 residues. Looked up from germline, CDR1 is SGHRS and CDR2 is YFSETQ. V lost 5 bases and J lost 4; bases outside the gene matches: 9. The CDR3 nucleotides read TGCGCCAGCAGTAGGATGGGGACAGGGGATTACAATGAGCAGTTCTTC. Its translation: CASSRMGTGDYNEQFF.